A single sample is the source of the 10 T cell receptor beta chains below, sequenced in a study of brain metastases from non-small cell lung cancer. Assay used: immunoSEQ multiplex PCR; TCRdb lists only in-frame clones, some missing. Here the sample spans 15,000 or so clones, approximately 82% being singletons. The sequenced sample consisted of primary lung tumor tissue. Receptors originate from a donor at least 40 years old with non-small cell lung cancer.

To note about this clone: The junction does not match germline at one end; this may be a read error. The rearrangement uses TRBV2 and TRBJ1-1, with D tentatively TRBD1 (5 bases). CDR3 length: 12 amino acids. Germline CDR1 is SNHLY and CDR2 is FYNNEI. The CDR3 DNA sequence: TGTGCCAGCGTCCGGGACGACGATGCGGGGGTGTTT. Protein product: CASVRDDDAGVF.

The chain uses TRBV6-1 and TRBJ1-5; no definite D call. The CDR3 covers 16 residues. V lost 2 bases and J 0 bases, leaving 11 bases between the germline ends. CDR1 and CDR2 from the germline V gene are MNHNS and SASEGT. Here the CDR3 DNA reads TGTGCCAGCAGTGAAAGAATAGTTAATAGCAATCAGCCCCAGCATTTT. It codes for CASSERIVNSNQPQHF.

The genes are TRBV3-1 (or the pseudogene TRBV3-2) and TRBJ2-2; the match to TRBD2 covers 12 bases. The length of the CDR3 is 20 residues. V lost 8 bases and J lost 4; bases outside the gene matches: 20. The V gene's germline CDR1 is LGHDT and CDR2 YNNKEL (reference sequence). CDR3 sequence reads: CASRPRRGLAGGSSTGELFF. CDR3 sequence (DNA): TGTGCCAGCCGCCCGCGGCGGGGGCTAGCGGGGGGGTCGAGCACCGGGGAGCTGTTTTTT.

This rearrangement joins TRBV15 to TRBJ2-5; D could derive from TRBD1 or TRBD2 (6 bases each). The germline V gene encodes CDR1 LNHNV and CDR2 YYDKDF (reference sequence). The CDR3 loop spans 17 amino acids. Trimming shortened V by 0 bases and J by 3 bases, and 17 bases separated the two germline ends. The CDR3: CATSRDMSGSGEETQYF. CDR3 sequence (DNA): TGTGCCACCAGCAGAGATATGAGCGGGTCAGGGGAAGAGACCCAGTACTTC.

This chain joins TRBV5-1 and TRBJ2-1; 7 bases line up with TRBD2. CDR1 is SGHRS and CDR2 is YFSETQ in the germline V gene. This CDR3 spans 16 amino acids. V was clipped by 1 base and J by 0 bases; unmatched bases: 4. The CDR3 reads CASSLLAGVSYNEQFF. The CDR3 region has the DNA TGCGCCAGCAGCTTGTTGGCGGGGGTCTCCTACAATGAGCAGTTCTTC.

V usage is TRBV7-2 and J usage is TRBJ2-3, with D unresolved. Germline V lookup: CDR1 SGHTA, CDR2 FQGNSA. The CDR3 contains 16 residues. V gave up 2 bases and J gave up 2 bases, with 14 bases separating them. As DNA, the CDR3 is TGTGCCAGCAGCTTACAGCCGTCTAGGATCACAGATACGCAGTATTTT. Protein product: CASSLQPSRITDTQYF.

CDR3 in DNA: TGTGCCAGCAGCTTAGGGAGAGCGGCGTGGAACACTGAAGCTTTCTTT. Its translation: CASSLGRAAWNTEAFF. The genes are TRBV7-2 and TRBJ1-1, with D hard to call. CDR1 SGHTA and CDR2 FQGNSA come from the germline V gene. V lost 1 base to trimming and J lost 1 base, with 13 bases between them. The CDR3 is 16 residues long.

The chain combines TRBV5-6 with TRBJ1-1; weak D call: TRBD1 (5 bases). Trimming removed 3 bases at V and 2 bases at J, with 17 bases between. The CDR3 totals 16 residues. Germline V lookup: CDR1 SGHDT, CDR2 YYEEEE. The CDR3 DNA reads TGTGCCAGCAGCTCTGGTAGGGTGGGACTTAACACTGAAGCTTTCTTT. Its translation is CASSSGRVGLNTEAFF.

With regard to this clone: The junction departs from the called germline gene at one end, perhaps through a read error. The chain joins TRBV30 to TRBJ1-5; maybe TRBD1 (5 bases). CDR1 is GTSNPN and CDR2 is SVGIG in the germline V gene (reference sequence). CDR3 length: 15 residues. As DNA, the CDR3 is TGTGCCTGGAGTGTGGCTGGGGCCGGCAATCAGCCTCAGCATTTT. Its translation: CAWSVAGAGNQPQHF.

This rearrangement joins TRBV5-5 to TRBJ2-2; 7 nucleotides align to TRBD1. Germline V gene sequence: CDR1 SGHKS, CDR2 YYEKEE (reference sequence). The J segment lost 0 bases and the V segment lost 2 bases, leaving 4 bases of the junction unmatched. The CDR3 spans 16 residues. The CDR3 nucleotides read TGTGCCAGCAGCTTAGCGACAGGGTCGAACACCGGGGAGCTGTTTTTT. Translation: CASSLATGSNTGELFF.